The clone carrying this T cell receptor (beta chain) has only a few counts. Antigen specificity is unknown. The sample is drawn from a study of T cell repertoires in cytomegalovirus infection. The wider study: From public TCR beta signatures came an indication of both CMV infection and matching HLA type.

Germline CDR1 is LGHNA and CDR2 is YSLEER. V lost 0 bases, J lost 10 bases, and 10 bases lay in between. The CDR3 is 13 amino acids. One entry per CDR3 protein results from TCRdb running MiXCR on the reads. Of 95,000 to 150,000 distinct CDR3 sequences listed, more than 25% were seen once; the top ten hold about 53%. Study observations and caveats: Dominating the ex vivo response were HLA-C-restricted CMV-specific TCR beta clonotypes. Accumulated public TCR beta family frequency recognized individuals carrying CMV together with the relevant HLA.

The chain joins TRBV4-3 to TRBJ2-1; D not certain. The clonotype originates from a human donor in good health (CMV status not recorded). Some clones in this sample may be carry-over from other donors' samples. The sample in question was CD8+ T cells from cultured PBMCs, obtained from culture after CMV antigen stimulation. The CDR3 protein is CASSQDRMEEQFF. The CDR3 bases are TGCGCCAGCAGCCAAGATCGGATGGAGGAGCAGTTCTTC.